This TCR beta chain is from a study of shared clonotypes between healthy human individuals. Study observations and caveats: Naive subsets generally had larger estimated richness than memory subsets. Approximately 4.5% was the fraction of naive CD4 clonotypes found shared across four donors. Rarefaction gave evidence that sorted-subset sequencing remained incomplete despite large depth.

Clones were sequenced by immunoSEQ multiplex PCR, and TCRdb holds only the in-frame ones, with some missing. The table lists 2,100,000 or so clones, 90% to 97% of them singletons, with more than 0.1% in the top ten. Naive CD4+ cells were CD45RA-selected; the remaining cells were memory. Concerning this clone itself: Its antigen is not identified.

Sequenced: naive CD4+ T cells sorted from blood. The subset: CD45RA+ positively selected. The receptor was derived from a man younger than 35 in good health.

This CDR3 is CATSRETSGSHEQYF. The CDR3 bases are TGTGCCACCAGCAGAGAAACTAGCGGGAGCCACGAGCAGTACTTC. J is TRBJ2-7 and V is TRBV15; 11 positions match TRBD2. CDR1 and CDR2 from the germline V gene are LNHNV and YYDKDF (reference sequence). Trimming at V came to 0 bases and at J to 5 bases, leaving 3 bases not matched to a gene. The length of the CDR3 is 15 residues. The full variable domain, rest sourced from reference TRBV15 and TRBJ2-7, is DAMVIQNPRYQVTQFGKPVTLSCSQTLNHNVMYWYQQKSSQAPKLLFHYYDKDFNNEADTPDNFQSRRPNTSFCFLDIRSPGLGDTAMYLCATSRETSGSHEQYFGPGTRLTVT.